Given below is one T cell receptor beta chain in context. This record belongs to a study of shared clonotypes between healthy human individuals. In germline, CDR1 is GTSNPN, CDR2 SVGIG (reference sequence). The V segment lost 3 bases and the J segment 4 bases; nucleotides outside the gene matches: 3. CDR3 length equals 14 residues. Healthy and HIV-negative, the adult donors had no recent acute infections or vaccinations. Only in-frame clones appear in the TCRdb table, and some are missing; sequencing was by immunoSEQ multiplex PCR. The table lists about 600,000 clones, around 81% of them singletons, with around 13% in the top ten.

The chain joins TRBV30 to TRBJ2-2; 9 bases line up with TRBD1. The specimen was PBMCs. This clonotype was obtained from a woman aged 40 to 55 in good health. Some clones in this sample may be carry-over from other donors' samples. The CDR3 coding sequence is TGTGCCTGGAGCCGACAGGGGGGCACCGGGGAGCTGTTTTTT. It yields the protein CAWSRQGGTGELFF. The full variable domain, completed using reference TRBV30 and TRBJ2-2, is SQTIHQWPATLVQPVGSPLSLECTVEGTSNPNLYWYRQAAGRGLQLLFYSVGIGQISSEVPQNLSASRPQDRQFILSSKKLLLSDSGFYLCAWSRQGGTGELFFGEGSRLTVL.